Presented here are 15 T cell receptor beta chains from one specimen sequenced in a study of OX40 agonist ivuxolimab in advanced cancers. The repertoire was sequenced with immunoSEQ multiplex PCR; TCRdb's copy has only in-frame clones and lacks some. The sample has fewer than 65,000 clones; almost 90% are singletons. The material was CD4+ or CD8+ T cells sorted from blood, obtained in a trial of the OX40 agonist ivuxolimab. The origin of the receptors is an adult with an advanced solid tumor such as melanoma, head and neck, liver or kidney cancer.

This clone was seen a single time. This sequence joins TRBV9 and TRBJ2-1; 15 nucleotides match TRBD2. The ends lost 7 bases at V and 7 bases at J; junction bases unmatched: 0. The CDR3 has 13 residues. In germline, CDR1 is SGDLS, CDR2 YYNGEE. The CDR3 bases are TGTGCCAGCGGACTAGCGGGAGGGAATGAGCAGTTCTTC. Residues: CASGLAGGNEQFF.

The rearrangement links TRBV19 to TRBJ1-5, with 9 bases aligning to TRBD1. Germline V lookup: CDR1 LNHDA, CDR2 SQIVND (reference sequence). CDR3 length: 14 residues. Trimming took 8 bases from V and 7 from J; bases not matched to a gene: 9. The CDR3 here is CASEVTGGGQPQHF. The CDR3 region has the DNA TGTGCCAGTGAAGTGACAGGGGGTGGACAGCCCCAGCATTTT.

This rearrangement joins TRBV28 to TRBJ2-1; a possible D gene is TRBD2 (5 bases). The CDR3 is 17 amino acids. Trimming left V 7 bases short and J 2 bases short, with 21 bases between. The germline V gene encodes CDR1 MDHEN and CDR2 SYDVKM. CDR3 DNA sequence: TGTGCCAGCACCCCCCCCCGGGGTAGCCCCGCCTACAATGAGCAGTTCTTC. Protein: CASTPPRGSPAYNEQFF.

In this sample, this clone turned up a few times. The V gene is TRBV20-1, the J gene TRBJ2-7; D is ambiguous. Deletions cut 5 bases from V and 3 bases from J, with 8 bases between. This CDR3 has 11 amino acids. From germline, CDR1 is DFQATT and CDR2 SNEGSKA (reference sequence). Written as DNA, the CDR3 is TGCAGTGCTTCGACGGACTACGAGCAGTACTTC. Protein sequence: CSASTDYEQYF.

V is TRBV5-4 and J is TRBJ1-3; no clear D gene. Trimming pared 0 bases from V and 10 bases from J, leaving 11 bases between. This CDR3 contains 13 residues. CDR1 is SGHNT and CDR2 is YYREEE in the germline V gene (reference sequence). CDR3 region: CASSLAGQSTIYF. The DNA for the CDR3 is TGTGCCAGCAGCTTGGCCGGGCAATCGACCATATATTTT.

The rearrangement joins TRBV6-4 to TRBJ2-2; D is undetermined. The CDR3 is made up of 15 amino acids. Trimming pared 0 bases from V and 6 bases from J, leaving 11 bases between. Germline loops: CDR1 MRHNA, CDR2 SNTAGT. The CDR3: CASSDSYRNPGELFF. CDR3 DNA sequence: TGTGCCAGCAGTGACTCGTATCGGAATCCCGGGGAGCTGTTTTTT.

The V gene is TRBV30, the J gene TRBJ1-2; D call uncertain. This CDR3 contains 12 residues. The germline CDR1 and CDR2 sequences are GTSNPN and SVGIG (reference sequence). V was cut by 2 bases and J by 8 bases, with 12 bases left in between. The CDR3 spells CAWSTGPTGYTF. In DNA form, the CDR3 reads TGTGCCTGGAGTACCGGCCCGACGGGCTACACCTTC.

The V and J genes are TRBV5-5 and TRBJ1-1; D might be TRBD1 (6 bases). V was clipped by 4 bases and J by 1 base, with 17 bases between them. This CDR3 region has 16 residues. Germline V gene sequence: CDR1 SGHKS, CDR2 YYEKEE (reference sequence). CDR3 DNA sequence: TGTGCCAGCAGCCCAACAGGGCCCCAGGCGAACACTGAAGCTTTCTTT. Amino acid sequence: CASSPTGPQANTEAFF.

V gene TRBV5-4 combines with J gene TRBJ1-2; no clear D gene. Trimming cost V 2 bases and J 6 bases, with 14 bases left between them. CDR1 is SGHNT and CDR2 is YYREEE in the germline V gene (reference sequence). The CDR3 covers 14 residues. CDR3 nucleotides: TGTGCCAGCAGCTTTGTTGCGGGATTGGATGGCTACACCTTC. Translating it yields CASSFVAGLDGYTF.

In its sample, this clone is large. This chain joins TRBV6-5 and TRBJ1-1; a weak D match, TRBD1 (5 bases). Trimming shortened V by 2 bases and J by 8 bases, and 12 bases separated the two germline ends. The CDR3 length is 13 residues. Per germline, CDR1 MNHEY and CDR2 SVGAGI. The CDR3 spells CASSYGGQAEAFF. The CDR3 DNA follows: TGTGCCAGCAGTTACGGGGGTCAGGCGGAAGCTTTCTTT.

In this sample, this clone turned up a few times. CDR3 sequence (DNA): TGTGCCTGGAGTAGGGCTTACAATCAGCCCCAGCATTTT. It codes for CAWSRAYNQPQHF. This chain connects TRBV30 to TRBJ1-5; D uncertain. Germline CDR1 reads GTSNPN; CDR2 reads SVGIG (reference sequence). The V and J ends lost 2 bases and 3 bases respectively, with 8 bases between them. The CDR3 runs 13 residues.

V usage is TRBV30 and J usage is TRBJ1-6; D unclear. Trimming shortened V by 0 bases and J by 5 bases, and 5 bases separated the two germline ends. Germline V gene data show CDR1 as GTSNPN and CDR2 as SVGIG (reference sequence). The CDR3 extends over 13 amino acids. CDR3: CAWSVQNNSPLHF. The CDR3 region has the DNA TGTGCCTGGAGTGTGCAGAATAATTCACCCCTCCACTTT.

A single count supports this clone. The CDR3 region has the DNA TGTGCCAGCAGTGGGTTGGAGGGAGGGCTGCAGTACTTC. This sequence encodes CASSGLEGGLQYF. The chain carries TRBV6-1 and TRBJ2-7; 7 bases match TRBD2. Germline CDR1 reads MNHNS; CDR2 reads SASEGT. The CDR3 is 13 residues long. After removal of 4 bases from V and 9 bases from J, the junction contained 9 bases not matched to a gene.

The J gene is TRBJ2-7, the V gene TRBV7-8; the match to TRBD2 covers 7 bases. Germline lookup yields CDR1 SGHVS and CDR2 FQNEAQ. CDR3 length: 17 amino acids. Trimming took 5 bases from V and 0 from J; bases not matched to a gene: 13. The CDR3 loop reads CASSPLVSASGSYEQYF. In DNA form, the CDR3 reads TGTGCCAGCAGCCCACTTGTCAGCGCTAGCGGCTCCTACGAGCAGTACTTC.

This clone is a singleton in its sample. The rearrangement joins TRBV10-2 to TRBJ1-2, with D possibly TRBD1 on 5 matching bases. This CDR3 has 15 residues. Trimming stripped 0 bases from V and 6 bases from J, with 14 bases between. Germline-derived CDR1 and CDR2 are WSHSY and SAAADI. The CDR3 protein is CASSESGDRRNGYTF. In DNA form, the CDR3 reads TGCGCCAGCAGTGAGTCGGGAGACAGAAGAAATGGCTACACCTTC.